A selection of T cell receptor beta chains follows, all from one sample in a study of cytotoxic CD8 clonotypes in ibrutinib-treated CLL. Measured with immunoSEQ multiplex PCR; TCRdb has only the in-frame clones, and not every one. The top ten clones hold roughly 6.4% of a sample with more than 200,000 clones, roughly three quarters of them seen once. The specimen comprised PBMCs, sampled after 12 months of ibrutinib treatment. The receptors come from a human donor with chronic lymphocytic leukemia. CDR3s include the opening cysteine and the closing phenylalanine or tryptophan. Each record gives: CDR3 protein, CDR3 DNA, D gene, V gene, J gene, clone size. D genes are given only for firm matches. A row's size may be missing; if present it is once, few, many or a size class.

CDR3aa: CASSRDRGNEKLFF
CDR3nt: TGCGCCAGCAGCCGGGACCGAGGGAATGAAAAACTGTTTTTT
d_gene: -
v_gene: TRBV4-3
j_gene: TRBJ1-4
abundance: once

CDR3aa: CAWNTGGGFEAFF
CDR3nt: TGTGCCTGGAACACAGGGGGAGGTTTCGAAGCTTTCTTT
d_gene: TRBD1
v_gene: TRBV30
j_gene: TRBJ1-1
abundance: -

CDR3aa: CASSPSVLGTYIQYF
CDR3nt: TGTGCCAGCAGTCCCAGCGTCCTGGGGACGTACATTCAGTACTTC
d_gene: -
v_gene: TRBV6-5
j_gene: TRBJ2-4
abundance: -

CDR3aa: CASLRGGGRADTQYF
CDR3nt: TGTGCCAGCCTTAGGGGGGGCGGTCGTGCAGATACGCAGTATTTT
d_gene: -
v_gene: TRBV11-2
j_gene: TRBJ2-3
abundance: -

CDR3aa: CASREQGYQPQHF
CDR3nt: TGTGCCAGCAGGGAACAGGGTTATCAGCCCCAGCATTTT
d_gene: -
v_gene: TRBV6-1
j_gene: TRBJ1-5
abundance: few

CDR3aa: CASSVNTEAFF
CDR3nt: TGTGCCAGCAGCGTAAACACTGAAGCTTTCTTT
d_gene: -
v_gene: TRBV7-9
j_gene: TRBJ1-1
abundance: -

CDR3aa: CASTESTGLTEAFF
CDR3nt: TGTGCCAGCACCGAGAGTACAGGGCTCACTGAAGCTTTCTTT
d_gene: -
v_gene: TRBV6-1
j_gene: TRBJ1-1
abundance: few

CDR3aa: CASRPHDRTYEQYF
CDR3nt: TGTGCCAGCAGACCACACGACAGGACCTACGAGCAGTACTTC
d_gene: -
v_gene: TRBV27
j_gene: TRBJ2-7
abundance: once

CDR3aa: CASSIEGRQPNEKLFF
CDR3nt: TGTGCCAGTAGTATCGAAGGGAGACAGCCTAATGAAAAACTGTTTTTT
d_gene: -
v_gene: TRBV19
j_gene: TRBJ1-4
abundance: -

CDR3aa: CASSLRSTGADTQYF
CDR3nt: TGTGCTAGCAGCTTAAGGTCGACAGGGGCAGATACGCAGTATTTT
d_gene: TRBD1
v_gene: TRBV7-7
j_gene: TRBJ2-3
abundance: -

CDR3aa: CSVQRGSSEKLFF
CDR3nt: TGCAGCGTTCAAAGGGGGTCGAGTGAAAAACTGTTTTTT
d_gene: -
v_gene: TRBV29-1
j_gene: TRBJ1-4
abundance: -

CDR3aa: CAWSVAPSSGELFF
CDR3nt: TGTGCCTGGAGTGTAGCGCCTAGCAGCGGGGAGCTGTTTTTT
d_gene: -
v_gene: TRBV30
j_gene: TRBJ2-2
abundance: -

CDR3aa: CASTKNTEAFF
CDR3nt: TGTGCCAGCACCAAGAACACTGAAGCTTTCTTT
d_gene: -
v_gene: TRBV5-4
j_gene: TRBJ1-1
abundance: -

CDR3aa: CATSRGGAGELFF
CDR3nt: TGTGCCACCAGCAGAGGCGGGGCCGGGGAGCTGTTTTTT
d_gene: -
v_gene: TRBV15
j_gene: TRBJ2-2
abundance: -

CDR3aa: CAWRYDPSKIYF
CDR3nt: TGTGCCTGGAGATATGACCCCTCCAAAATATACTTC
d_gene: -
v_gene: TRBV30
j_gene: TRBJ2-7
abundance: -

CDR3aa: CASSPNSAKQYF
CDR3nt: TGTGCCAGCAGCCCCAACTCGGCAAAGCAGTACTTC
d_gene: -
v_gene: TRBV13
j_gene: TRBJ2-7
abundance: -

CDR3aa: CASSADRDGLGEQYF
CDR3nt: TGTGCCAGCAGCGCGGACAGGGACGGGTTAGGCGAGCAGTACTTC
d_gene: TRBD1
v_gene: TRBV7-3
j_gene: TRBJ2-7
abundance: -

CDR3aa: CASSVKGGYTGELFF
CDR3nt: TGTGCCAGCAGTGTAAAGGGGGGGTACACCGGGGAGCTGTTTTTT
d_gene: -
v_gene: TRBV6-1
j_gene: TRBJ2-2
abundance: -

CDR3aa: CASSLEGAPSYEQYF
CDR3nt: TGCGCCAGCAGCTTGGAGGGCGCACCCTCCTACGAGCAGTACTTC
d_gene: -
v_gene: TRBV5-1
j_gene: TRBJ2-7
abundance: few

CDR3aa: CASSLGGQPQHF
CDR3nt: TGTGCCAGCAGCTTAGGTGGTCAGCCCCAGCATTTT
d_gene: -
v_gene: TRBV7-6
j_gene: TRBJ1-5
abundance: -

CDR3aa: CASSYDDRGLRPLHF
CDR3nt: TGTGCCAGCAGTTACGACGACAGGGGCCTCCGGCCCCTCCACTTT
d_gene: TRBD1
v_gene: TRBV6-5
j_gene: TRBJ1-6
abundance: -

CDR3aa: CASSYRITSNQPQHF
CDR3nt: TGTGCCAGCAGTTACCGCATCACTAGCAATCAGCCCCAGCATTTT
d_gene: -
v_gene: TRBV6-5
j_gene: TRBJ1-5
abundance: -

CDR3aa: CASSEWRMNTGELFF
CDR3nt: TGTGCCAGCAGTGAGTGGCGGATGAACACCGGGGAGCTGTTTTTT
d_gene: -
v_gene: TRBV2
j_gene: TRBJ2-2
abundance: -

CDR3aa: CASSLLRGTPLHF
CDR3nt: TGTGCCAGCAGCTTACTCAGGGGTACACCCCTCCACTTT
d_gene: -
v_gene: TRBV7-8
j_gene: TRBJ1-6
abundance: few

CDR3aa: CASSFQTAWRGQETQYF
CDR3nt: TGCGCCAGCAGCTTCCAGACGGCTTGGCGGGGGCAAGAGACCCAGTACTTC
d_gene: TRBD2
v_gene: TRBV5-1
j_gene: TRBJ2-5
abundance: -

CDR3aa: CASSPVVADSYNEQFF
CDR3nt: TGTGCCAGCAGCCCGGTGGTAGCGGACTCCTACAATGAGCAGTTCTTC
d_gene: -
v_gene: TRBV7-3
j_gene: TRBJ2-1
abundance: once

CDR3aa: CASSRDGKGGYYGYTF
CDR3nt: TGTGCCAGCTCACGGGACGGAAAAGGGGGTTACTATGGCTACACCTTC
d_gene: -
v_gene: TRBV18
j_gene: TRBJ1-2
abundance: -

CDR3aa: CASSHNYNQPQHF
CDR3nt: TGCGCCAGCAGCCACAATTACAATCAGCCCCAGCATTTT
d_gene: -
v_gene: TRBV4-1
j_gene: TRBJ1-5
abundance: few

CDR3aa: CASSFGTLPEQFF
CDR3nt: TGTGCCAGCAGCTTCGGAACCTTGCCCGAGCAGTTCTTC
d_gene: -
v_gene: TRBV5-4
j_gene: TRBJ2-1
abundance: -

CDR3aa: CASSFERGTNEKLFF
CDR3nt: TGTGCCAGCAGTTTTGAGCGAGGTACCAATGAAAAACTGTTTTTT
d_gene: -
v_gene: TRBV27
j_gene: TRBJ1-4
abundance: -

CDR3aa: CSAGQDTTNYGYTF
CDR3nt: TGCAGCGCCGGGCAGGATACCACTAACTATGGCTACACCTTC
d_gene: -
v_gene: TRBV29-1
j_gene: TRBJ1-2
abundance: once

CDR3aa: CASSQEMGSSYEQYF
CDR3nt: TGTGCCAGCAGCCAAGAAATGGGGAGCTCCTACGAGCAGTACTTC
d_gene: -
v_gene: TRBV14
j_gene: TRBJ2-7
abundance: -

CDR3aa: CSVRTGGNEKLFF
CDR3nt: TGCAGCGTCCGGACAGGGGGTAATGAAAAACTGTTTTTT
d_gene: TRBD1
v_gene: TRBV29-1
j_gene: TRBJ1-4
abundance: -

CDR3aa: CASSDQLVLTYEQYF
CDR3nt: TGTGCCAGCAGCGATCAATTGGTTCTGACCTACGAGCAGTACTTC
d_gene: -
v_gene: TRBV11-2
j_gene: TRBJ2-7
abundance: -

CDR3aa: CSVGQGITYEQYF
CDR3nt: TGCAGCGTTGGACAGGGGATTACCTACGAGCAGTACTTC
d_gene: TRBD1
v_gene: TRBV29-1
j_gene: TRBJ2-7
abundance: -

CDR3aa: CASSEDGYEQYF
CDR3nt: TGTGCCAGCAGCGAAGACGGATACGAGCAGTACTTC
d_gene: -
v_gene: TRBV7-3
j_gene: TRBJ2-7
abundance: -

CDR3aa: CAWSVLVGNSPLHF
CDR3nt: TGTGCCTGGAGTGTTCTAGTTGGGAATTCACCCCTCCACTTT
d_gene: -
v_gene: TRBV30
j_gene: TRBJ1-6
abundance: few

CDR3aa: CASSLGATNEKLFF
CDR3nt: TGCGCCAGCAGTTTAGGTGCAACTAATGAAAAACTGTTTTTT
d_gene: -
v_gene: TRBV5-1
j_gene: TRBJ1-4
abundance: -

CDR3aa: CASSSTLNYGYTF
CDR3nt: TGTGCCAGCAGCTCGACACTTAACTATGGCTACACCTTC
d_gene: -
v_gene: TRBV5-6
j_gene: TRBJ1-2
abundance: once

CDR3aa: CASSSQQAYSGNTIYF
CDR3nt: TGTGCCAGCAGCTCCCAACAGGCTTACTCGGGAAACACCATATATTTT
d_gene: -
v_gene: TRBV4-2
j_gene: TRBJ1-3
abundance: once